Listed below are T cell receptor beta chains from one sample, sequenced in a study of T-cell memory formation after mild COVID-19. TCRdb reprocessed the 5' RACE reads with MiXCR, giving one entry per CDR3 protein. This table holds 300,000 to 400,000 distinct CDR3 sequences, about 15% found once. Source material: PBMCs or a T cell subset sorted from them (not recorded which). These receptors came from a man aged 18 to 29 who had mild COVID-19 (a few samples of this study predate the infection). Cell type and time point are not known. Both conserved end residues are part of each CDR3. Each record gives: CDR3 protein, J gene, clone size, V gene. Not all rows give a size; the values are once, few, many and, for expanded clones, a class.

CASSLTSFYTDTQYF | TRBJ2-3 | NA | TRBV25-1
CAWRRGTVDGYTF | TRBJ1-2 | NA | TRBV30
CASTYSVLGNYGYTF | TRBJ1-2 | few | TRBV9
CASSVGTHQMNTGELFF | TRBJ2-2 | many | TRBV5-1
CASSPQGGAPGNTIYF | TRBJ1-3 | few | TRBV7-2
CASSRLGVQETQYF | TRBJ2-5 | many | TRBV4-3
CASSGGVSVNYGYTF | TRBJ1-2 | few | TRBV2
CSVIPGRRAYEQYF | TRBJ2-7 | few | TRBV29-1
CASSLVAGGAYEQYF | TRBJ2-7 | NA | TRBV5-5
CAWSPPLAPYEQYF | TRBJ2-7 | few | TRBV30
CASSILGAGADTQYF | TRBJ2-3 | few | TRBV19
CASSLLPGDYQPQHF | TRBJ1-5 | few | TRBV5-1
CASSLASDGELFF | TRBJ2-2 | few | TRBV7-2
CASSYSGNIEAFF | TRBJ1-1 | NA | TRBV4-3
CSRLYRVGNQPQHF | TRBJ1-5 | NA | TRBV20-1
CASSSTSGGRLYLVYF | TRBJ2-3 | few | TRBV12-3/TRBV12-4
CASSLAWGKTYEQYF | TRBJ2-7 | few | TRBV13
CASTSGLTPLHF | TRBJ1-6 | few | TRBV3-1
CASSLVRSGGYEQYF | TRBJ2-7 | NA | TRBV7-2
CASSLVYIRAGAEETQYF | TRBJ2-5 | NA | TRBV5-1
CASSSSSPGELFF | TRBJ2-2 | many | TRBV11-1
CASSQPGVGTEAFF | TRBJ1-1 | few | TRBV4-3
CASSSTTGLNTEAFF | TRBJ1-1 | NA | TRBV5-1
CASSPRGQGVSYEQYF | TRBJ2-7 | NA | TRBV4-2
CSATITGTGNTEAFF | TRBJ1-1 | NA | TRBV20-1
CASSLLSISAIHEQFF | TRBJ2-1 | NA | TRBV5-4
CASRIQGARDQPQHF | TRBJ1-5 | few | TRBV6-2/TRBV6-3
CASSQGDGSGGDTDTQYF | TRBJ2-3 | NA | TRBV4-2
CASSQISSNQPQHF | TRBJ1-5 | NA | TRBV4-1
CASSARSNTEAFF | TRBJ1-1 | few | TRBV4-2
CASSTTSGGRDTQYF | TRBJ2-3 | few | TRBV7-3
CASSSWTGTLYGYTF | TRBJ1-2 | few | TRBV5-6
CASSTQGGEKLFF | TRBJ1-4 | many | TRBV7-9
CASSQERRSSGANVLTF | TRBJ2-6 | few | TRBV4-3
CASSRAQGPYGYTF | TRBJ1-2 | few | TRBV18
CASSRQTEGIGYTF | TRBJ1-2 | few | TRBV12-3/TRBV12-4
CASSSSSGYTF | TRBJ1-2 | NA | TRBV6-1
CASSFSGEFHGYTF | TRBJ1-2 | few | TRBV7-2
CASSQGTWETQYF | TRBJ2-5 | NA | TRBV4-1
CASSTPPWTGNYGYTF | TRBJ1-2 | few | TRBV6-5
CASSLIYQPQHF | TRBJ1-5 | NA | TRBV19
CASSPDSKNEKLFF | TRBJ1-4 | NA | TRBV5-1
CASSSNPAGEKLFF | TRBJ1-4 | NA | TRBV5-1
CSVWTGWMNTEAFF | TRBJ1-1 | few | TRBV29-1
CASSPVVDNSPLHF | TRBJ1-6 | few | TRBV3-1
CASSGIQGEKLFF | TRBJ1-4 | few | TRBV12-3/TRBV12-4
CASSLTSGGYTDTQYF | TRBJ2-3 | NA | TRBV11-2
CASSFRPTGNQETQYF | TRBJ2-5 | many | TRBV11-2
CASSPSGGDNEQFF | TRBJ2-1 | NA | TRBV7-9
CASSFLDSTDTQYF | TRBJ2-3 | many | TRBV5-1
CSVHVPGQGAVGELFF | TRBJ2-2 | few | TRBV29-1
CASSPKDRDGYGGELFF | TRBJ2-2 | NA | TRBV28
CAISLGADRDEQFF | TRBJ2-1 | few | TRBV10-3
CASSLSAPTGSYGYTF | TRBJ1-2 | few | TRBV27
CASSLTGAFSNQPQHF | TRBJ1-5 | few | TRBV6-2/TRBV6-3
CAISDPGGQETQYF | TRBJ2-5 | few | TRBV10-3
CASIGGWTEAFF | TRBJ1-1 | few | TRBV28